This TCR beta chain was retrieved from a study of T-cell reconstitution after alpha-beta-depleted transplantation in children. Unique molecular identifiers were incorporated into the prepared TCRbeta library. Each CDR3 protein gets one entry after TCRdb re-called the PCR reads with MiXCR. The sample lists around 440,000 distinct CDR3 sequences, approximately 10% occurring once. This clonotype was detected many times. The target antigen is unknown. V was pared by 0 bases and J by 0 bases, with 12 bases of the junction left unmatched. This CDR3 has 18 residues. The germline gives CDR1 SGDLS, CDR2 YYNGEE. Study outcomes and limitations: A year post-transplant, T-cell counts and diversity derived mostly from newly produced T cells. Where some patients showed high TCRbeta diversity at day 60, it came from recipient T cells and thymic progenitors that had survived. Several hundred expanded graft clones reportedly were the source of alpha-beta T cells about two months after transplant.

Sample: PBMCs, taken before TCRalphabeta/CD19-depleted stem cell transplant. The sequence came from a child under 10 years old with inherited bone marrow failure, due to receive a stem cell transplant. The chain is built from TRBV9 and TRBJ2-7; the match to TRBD1 covers 7 bases. CDR3 nucleotide sequence: TGTGCCAGCAGCGTAGGAACAGGGGCGGTCTCGAGCTCCTACGAGCAGTACTTC. Translation gives CASSVGTGAVSSSYEQYF.